The clone carrying this T cell receptor (beta chain) was observed at least ten times. Its antigen remains unknown. TCR beta CDR3 sequences were amplified from RNA transcripts. HTBI primers were the set used in a first-round RT-PCR of the TCR CDR3. TCRdb analysed the multiplex PCR reads with MiXCR anew, one entry per CDR3 protein. The sample contains hundreds of thousands of distinct CDR3 sequences, about a sixth of which appear only once. This entry is derived from a study of T cells in Graves' hyperthyroidism and ophthalmopathy. The germline V and J ends were trimmed by 7 bases and 7 bases, with 8 bases remaining between them. The CDR3 totals 11 residues. The germline V gene has CDR1 MNHEY and CDR2 SMNVEV (reference sequence). A 10 ml volume of fresh peripheral blood provided the PBMCs. Findings and caveats of the study: Ophthalmopathy onset followed model prediction by a median about seven months.

Sequencing used blood. The chain couples TRBV27 to TRBJ2-1; perhaps D is TRBD1 or TRBD2 (5 bases each). The clonotype was recovered from a woman aged 18 to 35 with Graves' ophthalmopathy. The CDR3 bases are TGTGCCAGCAACTGGGGGAATGAGCAGTTCTTC. Its translation is CASNWGNEQFF.